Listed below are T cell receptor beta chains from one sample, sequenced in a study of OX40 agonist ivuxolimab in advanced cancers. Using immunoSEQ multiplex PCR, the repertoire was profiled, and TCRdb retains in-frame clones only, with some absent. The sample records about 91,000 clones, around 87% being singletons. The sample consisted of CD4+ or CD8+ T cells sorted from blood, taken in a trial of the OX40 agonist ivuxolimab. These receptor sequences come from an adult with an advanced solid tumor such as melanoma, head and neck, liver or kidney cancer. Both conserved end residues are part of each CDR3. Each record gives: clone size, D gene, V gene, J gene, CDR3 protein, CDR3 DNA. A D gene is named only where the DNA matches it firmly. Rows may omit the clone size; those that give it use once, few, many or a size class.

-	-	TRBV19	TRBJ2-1	CASSISSVEQFF	TGTGCCAGTAGTATATCTTCCGTTGAGCAGTTCTTC
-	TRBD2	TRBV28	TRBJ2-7	CASSPWLAGVATEQYF	TGTGCCAGCAGTCCGTGGCTAGCGGGAGTTGCAACCGAGCAGTACTTC
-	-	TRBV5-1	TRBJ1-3	CASSLAGVGNTIYF	TGCGCCAGCAGCTTGGCTGGTGTAGGAAACACCATATATTTT
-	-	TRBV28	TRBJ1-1	CASRITKANDLSFF	TGTGCCAGCAGGATAACCAAGGCGAATGACCTATCTTTCTTT
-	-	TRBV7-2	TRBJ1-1	CASSLEGPNTEAFF	TGTGCCAGCAGCTTAGAGGGGCCGAACACTGAAGCTTTCTTT
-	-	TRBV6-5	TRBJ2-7	CASRGDFGTSYEQYF	TGTGCCAGCAGGGGGGATTTTGGGACATCCTACGAGCAGTACTTC
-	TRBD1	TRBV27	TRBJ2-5	CASSSGTGGLKTQYF	TGTGCCAGCAGTTCCGGGACAGGGGGTTTAAAGACCCAGTACTTC
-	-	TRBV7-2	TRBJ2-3	CASSLYSGEATQYF	TGTGCCAGCAGCTTATATAGTGGGGAAGCTACGCAGTATTTT
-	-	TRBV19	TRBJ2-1	CASRLEPYNEQFF	TGTGCCAGTAGATTGGAGCCCTACAATGAGCAGTTCTTC
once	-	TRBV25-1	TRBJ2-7	CASSEPGAIYEQYF	TGTGCCAGCAGTGAACCCGGGGCTATCTACGAGCAGTACTTC
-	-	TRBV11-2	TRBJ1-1	CASSLYQLGAFF	TGTGCCAGCAGCTTATACCAACTAGGGGCTTTCTTT
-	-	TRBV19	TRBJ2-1	CASSILGQAWQFF	TGTGCCAGTAGTATTCTGGGGCAGGCTTGGCAGTTCTTC
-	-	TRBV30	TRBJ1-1	CAWAPQGNTEAFF	TGTGCCTGGGCCCCCCAGGGGAACACTGAAGCTTTCTTT
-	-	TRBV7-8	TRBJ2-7	CASSLDPFEQYF	TGTGCCAGCAGCCTCGACCCCTTCGAGCAGTACTTC
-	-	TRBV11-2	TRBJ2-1	CASSPGELDNEQFF	TGTGCCAGCAGCCCCGGCGAGCTGGACAATGAGCAGTTCTTC
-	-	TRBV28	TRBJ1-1	CASSLGWNTEAFF	TGTGCCAGCAGTTTAGGGTGGAACACTGAAGCTTTCTTT
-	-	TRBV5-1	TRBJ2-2	CASSPPETGNTGELFF	TGCGCCAGCAGCCCCCCCGAGACAGGGAACACCGGGGAGCTGTTTTTT
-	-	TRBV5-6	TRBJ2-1	CASSWDSPISYNEQFF	TGTGCCAGCAGCTGGGATAGCCCGATCTCCTACAATGAGCAGTTCTTC
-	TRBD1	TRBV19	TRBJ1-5	CASSIQDRGHQPQHF	TGTGCCAGTAGTATCCAAGACAGGGGCCATCAGCCCCAGCATTTT
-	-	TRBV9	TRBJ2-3	CASSVSRTDTQYF	TGTGCCAGCAGCGTTTCCAGAACAGATACGCAGTATTTT
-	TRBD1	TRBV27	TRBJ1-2	CASSQGQGYGYTF	TGTGCCAGCAGTCAAGGACAGGGGTATGGCTACACCTTC
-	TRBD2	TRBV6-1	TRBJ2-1	CASHLSGTSHNEQFF	TGTGCCAGCCATCTATCGGGGACTAGTCACAATGAGCAGTTCTTC
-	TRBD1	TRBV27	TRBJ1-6	CASNFQGANRDSPLHF	TGTGCCAGCAATTTTCAGGGGGCGAACAGGGATTCACCCCTCCACTTT
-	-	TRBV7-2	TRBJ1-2	CASSLEAGGYTF	TGTGCCAGCAGCTTAGAGGCCGGTGGCTACACCTTC
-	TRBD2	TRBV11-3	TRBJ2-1	CASSQGLAGGPDEQFF	TGTGCCAGCAGCCAGGGACTAGCGGGAGGGCCTGATGAGCAGTTCTTC
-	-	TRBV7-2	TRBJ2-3	CASSLSVRVGTQYF	TGTGCCAGCAGCTTGAGTGTTAGGGTGGGTACGCAGTATTTT
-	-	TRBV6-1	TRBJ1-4	CASSEGVVEKLFF	TGTGCCAGCAGTGAAGGGGTGGTGGAAAAACTGTTTTTT
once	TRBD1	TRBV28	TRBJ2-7	CASSSRQGRRNEQYF	TGTGCCAGCAGTTCCCGACAGGGGAGACGCAACGAGCAGTACTTC
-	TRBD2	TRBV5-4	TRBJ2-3	CASSPGGLAGFTDTQYF	TGTGCCAGCAGCCCGGGGGGGCTAGCGGGTTTCACAGATACGCAGTATTTT
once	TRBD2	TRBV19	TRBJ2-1	CASSTGTSGSPYNEQFF	TGTGCCAGTAGTACTGGGACTAGCGGGAGTCCCTACAATGAGCAGTTCTTC
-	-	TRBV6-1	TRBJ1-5	CASSELGDQPQHF	TGTGCCAGCAGTGAATTGGGGGATCAGCCCCAGCATTTT
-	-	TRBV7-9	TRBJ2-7	CASSLGEGNNEQYF	TGTGCCAGCAGCTTGGGTGAGGGTAACAACGAGCAGTACTTC
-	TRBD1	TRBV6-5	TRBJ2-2	CASTHRGRNTGELFF	TGTGCCAGCACCCACAGGGGGCGGAACACCGGGGAGCTGTTTTTT
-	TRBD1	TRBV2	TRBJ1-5	CASSEGSGGAGQPQHF	TGTGCCAGCAGTGAAGGGTCAGGGGGCGCAGGACAGCCCCAGCATTTT
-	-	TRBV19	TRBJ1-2	CASSPPPVGYGYTF	TGTGCCAGTAGCCCCCCCCCGGTGGGCTATGGCTACACCTTC
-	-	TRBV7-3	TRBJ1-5	CASSFDKNQPQHF	TGTGCCAGCAGCTTCGACAAGAATCAGCCCCAGCATTTT
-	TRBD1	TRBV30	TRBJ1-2	CAWSYPGGNGYTF	TGTGCCTGGAGCTACCCAGGGGGGAACGGCTACACCTTC
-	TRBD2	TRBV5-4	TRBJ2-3	CASSPSGSDTDTQYF	TGTGCCAGCAGCCCTAGCGGGAGTGACACAGATACGCAGTATTTT
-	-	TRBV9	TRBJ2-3	CASSARQSPRDTQYF	TGTGCCAGCAGCGCCCGTCAGTCCCCCCGAGATACGCAGTATTTT
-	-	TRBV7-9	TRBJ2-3	CASSLPRDTYTDTQYF	TGTGCCAGCAGCTTACCCCGGGACACTTACACAGATACGCAGTATTTT
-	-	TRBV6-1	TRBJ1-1	CASSERGTNTEAFF	TGTGCCAGCAGTGAAAGGGGGACGAACACTGAAGCTTTCTTT
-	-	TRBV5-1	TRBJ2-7	CASSFGSSYEQYF	TGCGCCAGCAGCTTCGGGAGCTCCTACGAGCAGTACTTC
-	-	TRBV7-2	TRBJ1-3	CASSPPRTVGNTIYF	TGTGCCAGCAGCCCGCCCCGGACAGTCGGAAACACCATATATTTT
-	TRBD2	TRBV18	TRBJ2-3	CASQPGTSGNVDTQYF	TGTGCCAGCCAACCCGGGACTAGCGGGAATGTAGATACGCAGTATTTT
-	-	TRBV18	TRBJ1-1	CASSARRNTEAFF	TGTGCCAGCTCGGCGCGGAGGAACACTGAAGCTTTCTTT
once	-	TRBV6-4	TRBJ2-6	CASSDPGSGANVLTF	TGTGCCAGCAGTGACCCTGGCTCTGGGGCCAACGTCCTGACTTTC
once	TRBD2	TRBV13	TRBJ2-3	CASSSKTSGSPDTQYF	TGTGCCAGCAGCTCAAAGACTAGCGGGAGCCCAGATACGCAGTATTTT
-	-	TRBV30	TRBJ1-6	CAWSAGPLNSPLHF	TGTGCCTGGAGTGCCGGGCCCCTCAATTCACCCCTCCACTTT
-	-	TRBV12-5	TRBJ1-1	CASAPQGYTEAFF	TGTGCTAGTGCGCCACAAGGGTACACTGAAGCTTTCTTT
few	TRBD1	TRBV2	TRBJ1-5	CASSMGTDSNQPQHF	TGTGCCAGCAGTATGGGGACAGATAGCAATCAGCCCCAGCATTTT
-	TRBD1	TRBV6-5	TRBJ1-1	CASSYHSGQGSEAFF	TGTGCCAGCAGTTACCATTCCGGACAGGGATCTGAAGCTTTCTTT
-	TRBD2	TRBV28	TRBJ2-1	CASSLGTSGSYDEQFF	TGTGCCAGCAGTCTTGGGACTAGCGGGAGTTACGATGAGCAGTTCTTC
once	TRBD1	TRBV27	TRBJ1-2	CASSLTLGTGGGYTF	TGTGCCAGCAGTTTAACCCTTGGGACAGGGGGTGGCTACACCTTC
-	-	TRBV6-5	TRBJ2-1	CASSTSFNEQFF	TGTGCCAGCAGTACCTCTTTCAATGAGCAGTTCTTC
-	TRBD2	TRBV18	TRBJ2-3	CASSGTSGSGDTQYF	TGTGCCAGCTCCGGGACTAGCGGGAGTGGTGATACGCAGTATTTT
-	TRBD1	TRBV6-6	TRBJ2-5	CASSYTGTDQETQYF	TGTGCCAGCAGTTACACAGGGACAGACCAAGAGACCCAGTACTTC
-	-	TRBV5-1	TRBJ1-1	CASSARTGYPEAFF	TGCGCCAGCAGCGCCCGAACAGGGTACCCTGAAGCTTTCTTT